These 9 T cell receptor beta chains were sequenced from one sample in a study of T cells in women clearing cervical HPV infection. The protocol was immunoSEQ multiplex PCR, while the TCRdb copy is restricted to in-frame clones and leaves out a portion. The sample data list approximately 20,000 clones. Sequenced: blood buffy coat. The source of these receptors is a woman aged 18-70 years with a cervical HPV16 infection that either progressed to CIN3+ or cleared (not recorded which).

About this clone itself: The read stops 3 residues short of the end of the CDR3; the missing end is completed from the germline J gene. The chain uses TRBV19 and TRBJ2-7; D unclear. V lost 7 bases and J lost 5, with 6 bases in between. The CDR3 is 10 amino acids. CDR1 and CDR2 (germline): LNHDA, SQIVND (reference sequence). CDR3: CASIPDEQYF. The sequenced part of the CDR3 DNA is TGTGCCAGTATCCCAGACGAG.

Details on this clone: The sequence runs out 3 residues before the end of the CDR3; the remainder is reconstructed from the germline J gene. The rearrangement joins TRBV7-8 to TRBJ2-7, with D uncertain. This CDR3 has 14 amino acids. V shed 5 bases and J shed 6 bases, with 17 bases lying between them. Per the germline V gene, CDR1 is SGHVS and CDR2 is FQNEAQ. The CDR3 loop reads CASSPHLVLFEQYF. CDR3 bases read: TGTGCCAGCAGCCCCCATTTGGTACTCTTCGAG.

With respect to this clone: The sequence runs out 3 residues before the end of the CDR3; the remainder is reconstructed from the germline J gene. The V gene is TRBV5-1, the J gene TRBJ2-3; 8 bases line up with TRBD2. The V and J ends lost 5 bases and 0 bases, in that order; junction bases with no gene match: 5. Germline V gene data show CDR1 as SGHRS and CDR2 as YFSETQ. The length of the CDR3 is 15 residues. CDR3 DNA (partial): TGCGCCAGCAGGTCGCGGGGGGAGAGCACAGATACG. Its translation: CASRSRGESTDT. The full-length CDR3 reads as CASRSRGESTDTQYF.

To note about this clone: The read ends 3 residues early relative to the CDR3; the germline J gene fills the gap. V is TRBV20-1 and J is TRBJ1-2; D not certain. The CDR3 is 10 amino acids. The germline gives CDR1 DFQATT, CDR2 SNEGSKA (reference sequence). The sequenced part of the CDR3 DNA is TGCAGTGCGCGCGATGCGGGC. It is translated as CSARDAG. The full CDR3 protein reads CSARDAGYTF.

As for this clone: Read data end 3 residues before the CDR3 end; the end is taken from the germline J gene. V is TRBV2 and J is TRBJ1-4, with a weak D call TRBD1 (5 bases). Germline values: CDR1 SNHLY, CDR2 FYNNEI. The CDR3 length is 16 residues. The V and J ends lost 1 base and 10 bases respectively, with 19 bases between them. The CDR3 here is CASSEVGPNMGGKLFF. The CDR3 bases that were read are TGTGCCAGCAGTGAAGTGGGACCCAATATGGGGGGAAAA.

Turning to this clone: The read ends 3 residues shy of where the CDR3 ends; the end is completed using the germline J gene. V is TRBV5-6 and J is TRBJ1-1; D may be TRBD1 (5 bases). Germline values: CDR1 SGHDT, CDR2 YYEEEE. The CDR3 sequence is 15 residues long. With 0 bases removed from V and 2 bases from J, the gap between germline ends came to 11 bases. The CDR3 sequence is CASSLVRVPNTEAFF. The CDR3 DNA, read in part, is TGTGCCAGCAGCTTGGTCAGGGTCCCAAACACTGAA.

As to this clone: The DNA ends 3 residues before the CDR3 does, and the rest of the CDR3 is filled in from the germline J gene. V and J are TRBV6-1 and TRBJ1-2, with D tentatively TRBD1 (6 bases). The CDR3 loop spans 14 amino acids. The germline V gene encodes CDR1 MNHNS and CDR2 SASEGT. The CDR3 here is CASSESLGARGYTF. The DNA read from the CDR3 is TGTGCCAGCAGTGAATCGCTGGGGGCCCGGGGC.

Points on this clone: Read sequence stops 3 residues before the CDR3 end, and the germline J gene provides the missing end. This chain uses TRBV11-2 with TRBJ1-2, with a weak D call TRBD1 (5 bases). The CDR3 covers 15 residues. V lost 1 base, J lost 4 bases, and 13 bases lay in between. Germline assignment: CDR1 SGHAT and CDR2 FQNNGV. CDR3: CASSLVGAGLYGYTF. Partial CDR3 DNA: TGTGCCAGCAGCTTAGTAGGGGCAGGGCTCTATGGC.

As concerns this clone: The CDR3 goes on 3 residues after the read ends, and that part is filled in from the germline J gene. This chain links TRBV7-2 with TRBJ2-1, with TRBD2 matching 10 bases. Germline V CDR1 and CDR2: SGHTA, FQGNSA. This CDR3 spans 15 amino acids. The ends lost 8 bases at V and 9 bases at J; junction bases unmatched: 13. CDR3 region: CASGTTSGAQGEQFF. Partial CDR3 DNA: TGTGCCAGCGGCACTACTAGCGGGGCGCAGGGTGAG.